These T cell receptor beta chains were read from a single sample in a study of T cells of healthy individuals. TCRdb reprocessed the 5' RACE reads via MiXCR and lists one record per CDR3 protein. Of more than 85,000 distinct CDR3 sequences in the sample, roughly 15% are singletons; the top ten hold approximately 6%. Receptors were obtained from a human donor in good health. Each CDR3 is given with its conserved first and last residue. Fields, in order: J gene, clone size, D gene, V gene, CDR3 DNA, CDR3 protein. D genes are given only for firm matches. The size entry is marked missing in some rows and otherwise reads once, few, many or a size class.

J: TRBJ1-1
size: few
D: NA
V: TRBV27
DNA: TGTGCCAGCAGTCCATCTGGGACCTTGGGAGCTTTCTTT
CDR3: CASSPSGTLGAFF

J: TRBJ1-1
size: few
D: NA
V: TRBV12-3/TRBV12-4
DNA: TGTGCCAGCACCGCGGGGGGTATTGAAGCTTTCTTT
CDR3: CASTAGGIEAFF

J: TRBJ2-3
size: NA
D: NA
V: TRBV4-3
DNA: TGCGCCAGCAGCCAGTACTTAGCGGTCTTGGGCACAGATACGCAGTATTTT
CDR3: CASSQYLAVLGTDTQYF

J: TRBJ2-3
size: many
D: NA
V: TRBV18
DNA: TGTGCCAGCTCATCGCGGGAAACCACAGATACGCAGTATTTT
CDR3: CASSSRETTDTQYF

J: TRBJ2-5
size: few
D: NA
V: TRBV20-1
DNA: TGCAGTGCTAGAGATCCCCGGACTCTACCGGGAGAGACCCAGTACTTC
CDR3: CSARDPRTLPGETQYF

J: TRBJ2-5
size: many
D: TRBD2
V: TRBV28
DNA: TGTGCCAGCAGTTTCACGGGAGGGCCGGAAGAGACCCAGTACTTC
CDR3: CASSFTGGPEETQYF

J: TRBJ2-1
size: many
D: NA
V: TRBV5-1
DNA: TGCGCCAGCAGTGACCCACAGGGAGGAGATGAGCAGTTCTTC
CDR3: CASSDPQGGDEQFF

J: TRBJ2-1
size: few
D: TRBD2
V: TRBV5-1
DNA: TGCGCCAGCAGCTTGATGCGGGAGGGCCCCAATGAGCAGTTCTTC
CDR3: CASSLMREGPNEQFF

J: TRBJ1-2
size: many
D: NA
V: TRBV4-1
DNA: TGCGCCAGCAGCCAAGAGCTGAGGGGAGGCTACACCTTC
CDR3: CASSQELRGGYTF

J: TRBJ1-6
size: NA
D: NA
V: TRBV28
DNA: TGTGCCAGCAGTGGAACCGGTTCACCCCTCCACTTT
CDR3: CASSGTGSPLHF

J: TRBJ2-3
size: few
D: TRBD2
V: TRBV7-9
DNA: TGTGCCAGCAGCTTCCCACTAGCGGGAGTTCCAGATACGCAGTATTTT
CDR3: CASSFPLAGVPDTQYF

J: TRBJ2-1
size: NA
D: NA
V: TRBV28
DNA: TGTGCCAGCAACCCCCCGGGGGTTAAGGCCAATGAGCAGTTCTTC
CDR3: CASNPPGVKANEQFF

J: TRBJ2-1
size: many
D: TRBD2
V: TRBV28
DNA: TGTGCCAGCAGTCCCAGCACCGGACTAGCGACCAATGAGCAGTTCTTC
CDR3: CASSPSTGLATNEQFF